The present T cell receptor (beta chain) was sequenced within a study of T-cell memory formation after mild COVID-19. Using its own MiXCR run on the 5' RACE reads, TCRdb lists one record per CDR3 protein. The sample has some 210,000 distinct CDR3 sequences; about 10% are singletons. V dropped 3 bases and J dropped 7; count of bases not matched to a gene: 10. The CDR3 is 16 residues long. CDR1 and CDR2 from the germline V gene are KGHSH and LQKENI. The sequence came from a man aged 18 to 35 who had mild COVID-19 (a few samples of this study predate the infection). Cell type and time point are not known. The V and J genes are TRBV18 and TRBJ2-7, with 12 positions matching TRBD2. The sequencing input was PBMCs or a T cell subset sorted from them (not recorded which). CDR3 DNA: TGTGCCAGCTCACCGATAACTAGCGGGAGGACGGGGGAGCAGTACTTC. This codes for CASSPITSGRTGEQYF.